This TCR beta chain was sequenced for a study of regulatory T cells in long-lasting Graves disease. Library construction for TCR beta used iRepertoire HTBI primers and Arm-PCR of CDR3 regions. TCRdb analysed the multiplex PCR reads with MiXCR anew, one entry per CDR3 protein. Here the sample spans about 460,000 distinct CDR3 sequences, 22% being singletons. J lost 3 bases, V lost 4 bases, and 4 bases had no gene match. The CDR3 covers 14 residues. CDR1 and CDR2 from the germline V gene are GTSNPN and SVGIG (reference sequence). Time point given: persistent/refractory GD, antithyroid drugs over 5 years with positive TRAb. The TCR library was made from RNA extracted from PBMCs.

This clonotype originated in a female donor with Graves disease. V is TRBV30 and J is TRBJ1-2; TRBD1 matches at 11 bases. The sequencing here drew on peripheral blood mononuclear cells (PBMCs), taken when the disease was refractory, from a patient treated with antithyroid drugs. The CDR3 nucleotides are TGTGCCTGGAAGGACAGGGGGCGGGACTATGGCTACACCTTC. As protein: CAWKDRGRDYGYTF.